The TCR beta chain described here comes from a study of blood T cell repertoires in COVID-19. About the study: Acute and convalescent COVID-19 samples came from the United States, Italy and Spain. PBMCs, B-cell-depleted T cells, or T cells were the source of the cDNA or gDNA that made up the material.

Authors' analysis steps: How many nucleated cells were present was estimated from reference gene primer amplification. TCRdb keeps only in-frame clones here, not all; method: immunoSEQ multiplex PCR. That table supplies the V and J calls and clone size; D and trimming were determined from the DNA. The sample includes just over 60,000 clones, 65% to 85% of them seen just once. Trimming removed 6 bases at V and 2 bases at J, with 8 bases between. CDR3 length: 13 residues. This chain joins TRBV12-3 or TRBV12-4 and TRBJ1-5; D remains ambiguous. This clonotype originated in a woman at least 80 years old with active or convalescent COVID-19. The sample taken for sequencing was peripheral blood. CDR3 DNA: TGTGCCAGCAGCTATTCCCGCAATCAGCCCCAGCATTTT. This gives the protein CASSYSRNQPQHF.